The sequence of this TCR beta chain was determined in a study of T cell responses to AZD1222 COVID-19 vaccine (dated by TCRdb to the early 2020s). With regard to the full study: AZD1222 recipients given second doses at about 4 weeks or at about 12 weeks were pooled, since spike-specific TCR depth and breadth were not found to differ between the two schedules. Trial participants were enrolled by age into subgroups of 18-55, 56-69 and 70-plus years, and approximately 150, 30 and 60 TCR-sequenced participants, respectively, were included in these subgroups. TCR sequencing was performed for fewer than 250 trial participants, of whom 200 to 220 were given two doses of AZD1222 and about 25 were given two doses of MenACWY control vaccine.

The CDR3 regions of human TCRbeta chains were subjected to immunosequencing. The paper's processing steps were these. Repertoire TCRs were matched against a reference library of SARS-CoV-2-specific TCRs generated with the MIRA antigen-specificity platform. Breadth meant the fraction of unique TCRs that were SARS-CoV-2-associated, whereas depth meant the fraction of total T cells that were SARS-CoV-2-associated. Each spike-specific TCR was assigned to its reactive spike region and to a CD4 or CD8 class using the MIRA data. Log10-transformed breadth and depth values were compared by one-way ANOVA with Sidak's multiple comparisons tests. Drawn from immuneACCESS, this table holds only the in-frame rearrangements with V and J called that TCRdb kept. Clones are partly lost; checked studies trace under half to an unresolved V gene and leave the rest unexplained. That table furnishes V, J and clone size, whereas the DNA furnished D and trimming. The sample table lists roughly 80,000 clones, roughly 85% of them with a count of one. 2.9% of the sample is in the top ten clones.

Overall results and qualifications from the work: The 56-69-year group was small, and its depth increase did not reach significance, likely because of low power. Epitopes outside the regions mutated in the B.1.351 and B.1.1.7 variants were reportedly recognized by nearly half of the unique spike-specific TCRs. Only five to seven AZD1222 recipients were SARS-CoV-2 seropositive at baseline, limiting conclusions about previously exposed vaccinees. After two AZD1222 doses, both the breadth and the depth of spike-specific TCRs were significantly higher than at day 0 and than in MenACWY recipients. Because no day 14 peak-response samples were available, the repertoires could be characterized only after the peak T cell response. Participants were mostly white British and included more females than males, and it was suggested by the authors that clonal diversity may have been underestimated. Vaccine-associated CD4 TCRs spanned the whole spike protein, with dominant responses in regions 160-218 and 743-854.

This sample's time point label indicates: baseline before first vaccination. Vaccinee samples were obtained from the UK trials COV001 and COV002, which included a single-blind randomized controlled phase 2/3 trial of AZD1222 (ChAdOx1 nCoV-19) in healthy adults. For TCRbeta chain sequencing, PBMC samples from trial participants were taken at day 0 and at day 28 after the second dose. Comment on this clone: The clone's antigen remains unknown. Per-base quality was not reported, and no clone a single base away is much larger than it.

This receptor was obtained from an adult in good health. This specimen was peripheral blood, taken on day 0 of AZD1222 vaccination.

The DNA sequence follows: TGTGCCAGCAGTTTAAAGGCCGGGGGACCTGAAGCTTTCTTT. This translates into CASSLKAGGPEAFF. This sequence uses TRBV27 and TRBJ1-1; TRBD1 is a weak D gene call, 5 bases matching. From a lookup of the germline V gene (reference sequence), CDR1 and CDR2 are MNHEY and SMNVEV. Deletion took 2 bases off V and 6 bases off J, with a span of 13 bases between the germline ends. Including cysteine and phenylalanine, the CDR3 has 14 amino acids. Of all the DNA, just the CDR3 is kept, 42 bases in frame from base 1.